Below, 27 T cell receptor beta chains from the same sample are listed, as sequenced in a study of beta chain features in type 1 diabetes. Study findings and constraints: Significant though moderate, a shortening of TCRB CDR3s appeared in all four CD4+ subsets of Type 1 diabetes patients.

No antigen is known for these receptors. Reverse transcription of all isolated RNA meant that expressed TCRB transcripts were sequenced. Some clones are missing from TCRdb's copy, which holds only in-frame ones; the method was immunoSEQ multiplex PCR. The sample carries almost 350,000 clones, approximately 9.7% recorded once. The material sequenced was central memory CD4+ T cells from blood. All receptors come from a man under 40 with type 1 diabetes.

The chain recombines TRBV14 with TRBJ2-3; D is tentatively TRBD1 or TRBD2 (5 bases each). The germline CDR1 and CDR2 sequences are SGHDN and FVKESK. Trimming took 0 bases from V and 1 from J, leaving 14 bases between them. The CDR3 contains 17 residues. The CDR3 DNA sequence: TGTGCCAGCAGCCAAGAGAGGGGTCTCTTCCGCACAGATACGCAGTATTTT. It yields the protein CASSQERGLFRTDTQYF.

This clone was counted between two and nine times. V and J are TRBV11-3 and TRBJ1-3, with a tentative D call TRBD1 (5 bases). CDR3 length equals 12 residues. In germline, CDR1 is SGHNT, CDR2 YENEEA. The ends were cut back, 7 bases at V and 4 bases at J, with 8 bases in the middle. The CDR3 DNA sequence: TGTGCCAGCAAGGGGAGCGGAAACACCATATATTTT. Encoded protein: CASKGSGNTIYF.

The rearrangement joins TRBV5-1 to TRBJ2-5; 9 bases map to TRBD1. Unmatched junction bases numbered 8, after V lost 4 bases and J lost 1 base. Per germline, CDR1 SGHRS and CDR2 YFSETQ. The CDR3 covers 16 residues. The CDR3, as DNA: TGCGCCAGCAGCCCAACAGGGGGCGTCCCCCAAGAGACCCAGTACTTC. Protein product: CASSPTGGVPQETQYF. Full variable domain (missing parts from reference TRBV5-1 and TRBJ2-5): KAGVTQTPRYLIKTRGQQVTLSCSPISGHRSVSWYQQTPGQGLQFLFEYFSETQRNKGNFPGRFSGRQFSNSRSEMNVSTLELGDSALYLCASSPTGGVPQETQYFGPGTRLLVL.

The chain uses TRBV7-2 and TRBJ2-7; 7 bases are shared with TRBD2. The V gene end was trimmed by 5 bases and the J gene end by 7 bases; junction bases not matched to a gene: 8. The CDR3 is made up of 13 amino acids. Germline V gene lookup returns CDR1 SGHTA and CDR2 FQGNSA. The CDR3 DNA is TGTGCCAGCAGCCCCGGGACTAAGCGAGAGCAGTACTTC. Residues: CASSPGTKREQYF.

This chain connects TRBV6-5 to TRBJ1-3; D is unclear. The CDR3 covers 15 residues. Germline-derived CDR1 and CDR2 are MNHEY and SVGAGI. V shed 0 bases and J shed 4 bases, with 10 bases lying between them. CDR3 bases: TGTGCCAGCAGTTACTCGAATAATGGGGGAAACACCATATATTTT. This translates into CASSYSNNGGNTIYF.

The chain has TRBV28 and TRBJ2-5; 7 nucleotides line up with TRBD1. The J call may be incorrect, as the DNA end agrees better with TRBJ2-7. Germline V lookup: CDR1 MDHEN, CDR2 SYDVKM. The CDR3 has 15 residues. DNA of the CDR3: TGTGCCAGCAGTTTACGGCGGACAGGTTCCTACGAGCAGTACTTC. Amino acids: CASSLRRTGSYEQYF.

This clone was counted only a few times. The chain employs TRBV10-1 and TRBJ1-1; D remains ambiguous. V was cut by 8 bases and J by 1 base, with 14 bases left in between. The CDR3 totals 14 residues. Per the germline V gene, CDR1 is WNHNN and CDR2 is SYGVQD (reference sequence). The CDR3 nucleotides are TGCGCCAGCGCTGCAGCAAGGGAGAACACTGAAGCTTTCTTT. It specifies CASAAARENTEAFF.

This clone was picked up a small number of times. The V call is TRBV30, the J call TRBJ1-6; possibly TRBD1 for D (5 bases). Per the germline V gene, CDR1 is GTSNPN and CDR2 is SVGIG (reference sequence). This CDR3 has 13 amino acids. Trimming took off 4 bases at V and 9 bases at J, with 13 bases between the two ends. CDR3 sequence (DNA): TGTGCCTGGAATCCAGGGTCAAGTTCACCCCTCCACTTT. Protein sequence: CAWNPGSSSPLHF.

The chain has TRBV27 and TRBJ1-1; no firm D call. The CDR3 covers 14 residues. CDR1 and CDR2 from the germline V gene are MNHEY and SMNVEV (reference sequence). Trimming removed 7 bases at V and 2 bases at J, with 14 bases between. Here the CDR3 DNA reads TGTGCCAGCACCAAACGAGACCCTAACACTGAAGCTTTCTTT. Residues: CASTKRDPNTEAFF.

The gene calls are TRBV4-3 and TRBJ2-1, with 13 nucleotides matching TRBD2. With V trimmed by 4 bases and J by 0 bases, 12 bases remained unmatched. Germline assignment: CDR1 LGHNA and CDR2 YSLEER. CDR3 length equals 20 residues. Written as DNA, the CDR3 is TGCGCCAGCAGCCTATACGGGACTAGCGGGGCTCCTAGCTCCTACAATGAGCAGTTCTTC. Translated, it gives CASSLYGTSGAPSSYNEQFF.

This clone was seen a handful of times. The chain recombines TRBV7-9 with TRBJ1-2, with D unresolved. V was cut by 1 base and J by 8 bases, with 8 bases left in between. The CDR3 loop spans 12 amino acids. Looked up from germline, CDR1 is SEHNR and CDR2 is FQNEAQ (reference sequence). The CDR3 bases are TGTGCCAGCAGCTTAGTCTCCACAGGCTACACCTTC. Translating it yields CASSLVSTGYTF.

This clone turned up a few times. The V call is TRBV9, the J call TRBJ2-5; D is ambiguous. V was clipped by 4 bases and J by 2 bases, with 12 bases between them. The CDR3 contains 14 residues. Germline V gene lookup returns CDR1 SGDLS and CDR2 YYNGEE. This chain's CDR3 is CASSPDPSQETQYF. The CDR3 coding sequence is TGTGCCAGCAGCCCCGATCCTAGTCAAGAGACCCAGTACTTC.

The sample holds a few counts of this clone. The chain couples TRBV19 to TRBJ2-1; D is unclear. V was clipped by 4 bases and J by 4 bases, with 11 bases between them. Per germline, CDR1 LNHDA and CDR2 SQIVND (reference sequence). This CDR3 is 14 amino acids long. The CDR3 sequence is CASSSPPEYNEQFF. The DNA for the CDR3 is TGTGCCAGTAGTAGTCCCCCTGAGTACAATGAGCAGTTCTTC.

The J gene is TRBJ1-1, the V gene TRBV5-1; D is possibly TRBD1 (5 bases). There are 14 residues in the CDR3. Deletions cut 5 bases from V and 0 bases from J, with 11 bases between. CDR1 and CDR2 from the germline V gene are SGHRS and YFSETQ. The CDR3 DNA reads TGCGCCAGCAGAATAGGGACCGTGAACACTGAAGCTTTCTTT. This sequence encodes CASRIGTVNTEAFF.

The V call is TRBV10-2, the J call TRBJ2-7; 10 nucleotides agree with TRBD2. With V trimmed by 3 bases and J by 6 bases, 5 bases remained unmatched. The CDR3 is 14 amino acids. Germline loops: CDR1 WSHSY, CDR2 SAAADI. The DNA of the CDR3 is TGCGCCAGCAGTGAAGGGACTAGCGTTTCCGAGCAGTACTTC. This codes for CASSEGTSVSEQYF.

The chain joins TRBV4-3 to TRBJ1-1; D possibly corresponds to TRBD1 (5 bases). The CDR3 has 14 amino acids. The ends were cut back, 4 bases at V and 3 bases at J, with 12 bases in the middle. CDR1 is LGHNA and CDR2 is YSLEER in the germline V gene. The DNA of the CDR3 is TGCGCCAGCAGCCGCGTACCGGGGGACACTGAAGCTTTCTTT. This codes for CASSRVPGDTEAFF.

The chain is built from TRBV5-1 and TRBJ2-7; no clear D. CDR1 is SGHRS, CDR2 YFSETQ, per germline. V shed 0 bases and J shed 2 bases, with 18 bases lying between them. CDR3 length: 17 residues. CDR3 coding DNA: TGCGCCAGCAGCTTGGAATTGGGGTCACCTACCCCCTACGAGCAGTACTTC. This translates into CASSLELGSPTPYEQYF.

The chain is built from TRBV19 and TRBJ1-5; the D is unclear. V gave up 1 base and J gave up 2 bases, with 3 bases separating them. Germline lookup yields CDR1 LNHDA and CDR2 SQIVND (reference sequence). CDR3 length equals 13 residues. CDR3 sequence: CASSIVGNQPQHF. In DNA, the CDR3 is TGTGCCAGTAGTATAGTCGGCAATCAGCCCCAGCATTTT. Filled out from reference TRBV19 and TRBJ1-5, the complete variable domain reads DGGITQSPKYLFRKEGQNVTLSCEQNLNHDAMYWYRQDPGQGLRLIYYSQIVNDFQKGDIAEGYSVSREKKESFPLTVTSAQKNPTAFYLCASSIVGNQPQHFGDGTRLSIL.

This chain joins TRBV6-5 and TRBJ2-7; 12 bases match TRBD1. V was pared by 7 bases and J by 7 bases, with 8 bases of the junction left unmatched. This CDR3 is 14 amino acids long. In germline, CDR1 is MNHEY, CDR2 SVGAGI. The CDR3 reads CASNKGQGAWEQYF. CDR3 in DNA: TGTGCCAGCAACAAGGGACAGGGGGCTTGGGAGCAGTACTTC.

This chain connects TRBV5-1 to TRBJ2-3; D call uncertain. V lost 4 bases and J lost 3, with 9 bases in between. Germline V CDR1 and CDR2: SGHRS, YFSETQ. This CDR3 region has 13 residues. In DNA, the CDR3 is TGCGCCAGCAGCCCCACCGGGACAGATACGCAGTATTTT. Translated: CASSPTGTDTQYF.

The V and J genes are TRBV27 and TRBJ2-7, with D hard to call. The germline V gene has CDR1 MNHEY and CDR2 SMNVEV (reference sequence). The germline V and J ends were trimmed by 8 bases and 3 bases, with 17 bases remaining between them. This CDR3 spans 14 amino acids. The CDR3 loop reads CASPRDGAHYEQYF. The CDR3 region has the DNA TGTGCCAGCCCGCGCGATGGAGCCCACTACGAGCAGTACTTC.

The V gene is TRBV19, the J gene TRBJ1-6; weak D call: TRBD1 (5 bases). The CDR3 loop spans 16 amino acids. V shed 7 bases and J shed 9 bases, with 22 bases lying between them. Germline CDR1 is LNHDA and CDR2 is SQIVND (reference sequence). The CDR3 region has the DNA TGTGCCAGTACCCGGGGCCTGACCGGGCGGGGTTCACCCCTCCACTTT. This gives the protein CASTRGLTGRGSPLHF.

The CDR3 DNA is TGTGCCAGCAGCTTAGCCCTGGCGGGGGGGGCCCCAGAGACCCAGTACTTC. It translates to CASSLALAGGAPETQYF. The chain links TRBV7-2 to TRBJ2-5, with 9 positions matching TRBD2. Trimming cost V 0 bases and J 4 bases; bases outside gene matches: 9. CDR1 and CDR2 (germline): SGHTA, FQGNSA. The CDR3 length is 17 residues.

The chain employs TRBV10-1 and TRBJ2-1; D is unclear. The V gene lost 4 bases and the J gene lost 0 bases, with 13 bases spanning the gap. CDR1 and CDR2 from the germline V gene are WNHNN and SYGVQD (reference sequence). This CDR3 comprises 16 residues. The chain's CDR3 is CASSGNKGSSYNEQFF. CDR3 bases: TGCGCCAGCAGTGGGAACAAGGGTAGCTCCTACAATGAGCAGTTCTTC.

The chain recombines TRBV28 with TRBJ1-1, with 8 bases lining up with TRBD1. J gave up 4 bases and V 5 bases, and 6 bases lay outside the gene matches. The CDR3 is 14 residues long. The V gene's germline CDR1 is MDHEN and CDR2 SYDVKM. The chain's CDR3 is CASSTTGGVTEAFF. The CDR3 DNA reads as TGTGCCAGCAGTACCACAGGGGGAGTCACTGAAGCTTTCTTT.

V gene TRBV4-3 combines with J gene TRBJ2-7; D gene unclear. The length of the CDR3 is 17 residues. CDR1 is LGHNA, CDR2 YSLEER, per germline. Trimming took off 1 base at V and 5 bases at J, with 21 bases between the two ends. CDR3 nucleotides: TGCGCCAGCAGCCAAGGAGCCGTGGCGGAACGGAGCAACGAGCAGTACTTC. Translating gives CASSQGAVAERSNEQYF.

As regards this clone: Different DNA sequences within this sample yield the same CDR3. This chain uses TRBV7-6 with TRBJ2-1, with D hard to call. The CDR3 spans 14 residues. Germline-derived CDR1 and CDR2 are SGHVS and FNYEAQ. V gave up 0 bases and J gave up 6 bases, with 9 bases separating them. CDR3: CASSLARGSNEQFF. DNA for the CDR3: TGTGCCAGCAGCTTAGCGCGAGGTTCCAATGAGCAGTTCTTC.